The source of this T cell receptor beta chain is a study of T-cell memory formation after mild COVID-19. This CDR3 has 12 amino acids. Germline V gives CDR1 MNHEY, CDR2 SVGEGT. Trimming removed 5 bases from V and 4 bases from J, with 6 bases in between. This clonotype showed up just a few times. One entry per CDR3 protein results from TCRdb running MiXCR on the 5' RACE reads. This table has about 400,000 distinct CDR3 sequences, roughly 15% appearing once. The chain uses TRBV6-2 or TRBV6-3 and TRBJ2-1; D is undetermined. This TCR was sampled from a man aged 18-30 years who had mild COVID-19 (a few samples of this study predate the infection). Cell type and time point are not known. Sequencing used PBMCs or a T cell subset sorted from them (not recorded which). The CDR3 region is CASSTAYNEQFF. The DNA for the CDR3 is TGTGCCAGCAGTACAGCTTACAATGAGCAGTTCTTC.